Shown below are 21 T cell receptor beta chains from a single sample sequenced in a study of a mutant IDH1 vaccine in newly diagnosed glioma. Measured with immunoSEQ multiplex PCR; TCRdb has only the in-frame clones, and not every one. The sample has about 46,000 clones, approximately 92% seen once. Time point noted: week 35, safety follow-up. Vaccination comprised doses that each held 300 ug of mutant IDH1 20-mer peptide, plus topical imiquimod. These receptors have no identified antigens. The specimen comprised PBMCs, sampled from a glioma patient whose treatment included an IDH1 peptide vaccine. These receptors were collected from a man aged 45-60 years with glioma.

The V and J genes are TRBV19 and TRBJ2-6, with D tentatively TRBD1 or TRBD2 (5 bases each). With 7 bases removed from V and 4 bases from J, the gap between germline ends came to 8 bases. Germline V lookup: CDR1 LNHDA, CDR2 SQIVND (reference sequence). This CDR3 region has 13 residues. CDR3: CASKGTGANVLTF. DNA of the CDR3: TGTGCCAGTAAGGGGACCGGGGCCAACGTCCTGACTTTC.

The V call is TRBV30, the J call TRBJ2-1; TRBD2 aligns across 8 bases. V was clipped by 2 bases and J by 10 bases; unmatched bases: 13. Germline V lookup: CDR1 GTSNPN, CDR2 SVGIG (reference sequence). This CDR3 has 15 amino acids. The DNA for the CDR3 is TGTGCCTGGAGTTCGATATTGGGCCCTAGCGGGGAGCAGTTCTTC. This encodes CAWSSILGPSGEQFF.

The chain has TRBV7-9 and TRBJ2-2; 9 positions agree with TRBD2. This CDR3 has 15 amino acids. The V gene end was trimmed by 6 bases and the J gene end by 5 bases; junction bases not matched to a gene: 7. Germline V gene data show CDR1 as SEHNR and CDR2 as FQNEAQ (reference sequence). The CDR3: CASRYLSGSTGELFF. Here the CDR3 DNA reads TGTGCCAGCAGATACCTTAGCGGGAGTACCGGGGAGCTGTTTTTT.

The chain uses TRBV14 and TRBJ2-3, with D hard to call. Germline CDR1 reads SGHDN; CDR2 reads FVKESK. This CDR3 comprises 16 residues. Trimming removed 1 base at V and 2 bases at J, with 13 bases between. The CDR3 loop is CASSQGSRLNTDTQYF. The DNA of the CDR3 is TGTGCCAGCAGCCAAGGGAGTAGGCTCAACACAGATACGCAGTATTTT. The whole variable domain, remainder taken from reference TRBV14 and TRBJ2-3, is EAGVTQFPSHSVIEKGQTVTLRCDPISGHDNLYWYRRVMGKEIKFLLHFVKESKQDESGMPNNRFLAERTGGTYSTLKVQPAELEDSGVYFCASSQGSRLNTDTQYFGPGTRLTVL.

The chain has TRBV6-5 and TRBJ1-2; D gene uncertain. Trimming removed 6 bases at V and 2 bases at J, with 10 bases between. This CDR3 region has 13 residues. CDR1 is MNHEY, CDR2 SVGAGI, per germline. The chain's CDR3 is CASRQATNYGYTF. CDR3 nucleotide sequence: TGTGCCAGCAGACAAGCAACGAACTATGGCTACACCTTC.

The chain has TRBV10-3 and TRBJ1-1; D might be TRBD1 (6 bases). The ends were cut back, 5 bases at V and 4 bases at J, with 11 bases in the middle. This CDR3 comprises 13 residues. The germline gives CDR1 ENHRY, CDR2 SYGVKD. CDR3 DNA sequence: TGTGCCATCAGTACCCGCAGGGGCACTGAAGCTTTCTTT. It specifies CAISTRRGTEAFF.

The CDR3 coding sequence is TGTGCCAGCAGGGAGGGACAGTCCAACTACGAGCAGTACTTC. This translates into CASREGQSNYEQYF. The rearrangement links TRBV28 to TRBJ2-7, with D maybe TRBD1 (7 bases). The V gene lost 6 bases and the J gene lost 3 bases, with 15 bases spanning the gap. Germline V gene data show CDR1 as MDHEN and CDR2 as SYDVKM. This CDR3 has 14 residues. Full variable domain (missing parts from reference TRBV28 and TRBJ2-7): DVKVTQSSRYLVKRTGEKVFLECVQDMDHENMFWYRQDPGLGLRLIYFSYDVKMKEKGDIPEGYSVSREKKERFSLILESASTNQTSMYLCASREGQSNYEQYFGPGTRLTVT.

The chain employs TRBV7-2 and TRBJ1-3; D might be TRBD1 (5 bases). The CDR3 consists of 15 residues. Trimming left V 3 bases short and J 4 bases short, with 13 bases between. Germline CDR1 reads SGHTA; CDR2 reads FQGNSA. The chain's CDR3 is CASSFQSGPGNTIYF. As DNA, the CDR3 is TGTGCCAGCAGCTTTCAGTCAGGGCCCGGAAACACCATATATTTT. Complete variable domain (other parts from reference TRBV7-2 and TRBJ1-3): GAGVSQSPSNKVTEKGKDVELRCDPISGHTALYWYRQSLGQGLEFLIYFQGNSAPDKSGLPSDRFSAERTGGSVSTLTIQRTQQEDSAVYLCASSFQSGPGNTIYFGEGSWLTVV.

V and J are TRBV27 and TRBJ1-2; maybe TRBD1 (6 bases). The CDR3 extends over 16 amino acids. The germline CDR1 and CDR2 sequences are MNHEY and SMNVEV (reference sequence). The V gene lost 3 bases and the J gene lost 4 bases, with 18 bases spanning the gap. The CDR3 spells CASSFVPQGGSYGYTF. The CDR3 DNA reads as TGTGCCAGCAGTTTTGTGCCACAGGGTGGGAGCTATGGCTACACCTTC.

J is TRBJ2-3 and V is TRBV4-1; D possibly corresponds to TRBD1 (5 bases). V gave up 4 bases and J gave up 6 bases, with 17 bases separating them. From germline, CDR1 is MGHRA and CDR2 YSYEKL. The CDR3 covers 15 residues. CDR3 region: CASSPNRQGWDTQYF. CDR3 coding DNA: TGCGCCAGCAGCCCTAATCGGCAGGGTTGGGATACGCAGTATTTT.

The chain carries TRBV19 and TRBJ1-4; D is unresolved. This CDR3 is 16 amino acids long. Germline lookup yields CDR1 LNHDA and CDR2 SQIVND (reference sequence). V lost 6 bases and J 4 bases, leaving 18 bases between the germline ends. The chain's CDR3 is CASRQEQQRLNEKLFF. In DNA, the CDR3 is TGTGCCAGTAGGCAGGAACAGCAAAGACTTAATGAAAAACTGTTTTTT.

The CDR3 protein is CAIRQRNSPAYEQYF. The CDR3 DNA is TGTGCCATTCGACAGCGCAACTCCCCAGCCTACGAGCAGTACTTC. The chain recombines TRBV28 with TRBJ2-7, with a weak D call TRBD1 (5 bases). This CDR3 region has 15 residues. Germline V gene sequence: CDR1 MDHEN, CDR2 SYDVKM. V lost 10 bases and J 2 bases, leaving 21 bases between the germline ends. Using reference TRBV28 and TRBJ2-7 for the parts outside the CDR3, the full variable domain is DVKVTQSSRYLVKRTGEKVFLECVQDMDHENMFWYRQDPGLGLRLIYFSYDVKMKEKGDIPEGYSVSREKKERFSLILESASTNQTSMYLCAIRQRNSPAYEQYFGPGTRLTVT.

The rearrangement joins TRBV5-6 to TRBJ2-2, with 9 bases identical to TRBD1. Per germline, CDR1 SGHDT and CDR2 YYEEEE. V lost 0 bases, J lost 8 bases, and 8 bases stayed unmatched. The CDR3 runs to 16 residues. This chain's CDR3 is CASSLAPGTGKGELFF. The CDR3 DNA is TGTGCCAGCAGCTTGGCCCCCGGGACAGGGAAAGGGGAGCTGTTTTTT.

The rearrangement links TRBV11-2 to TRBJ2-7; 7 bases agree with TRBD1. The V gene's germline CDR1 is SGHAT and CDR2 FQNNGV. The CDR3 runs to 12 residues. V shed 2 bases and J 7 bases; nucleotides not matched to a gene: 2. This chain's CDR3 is CASSLRGLEQYF. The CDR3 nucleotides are TGTGCCAGCAGCTTAAGGGGGCTGGAGCAGTACTTC.

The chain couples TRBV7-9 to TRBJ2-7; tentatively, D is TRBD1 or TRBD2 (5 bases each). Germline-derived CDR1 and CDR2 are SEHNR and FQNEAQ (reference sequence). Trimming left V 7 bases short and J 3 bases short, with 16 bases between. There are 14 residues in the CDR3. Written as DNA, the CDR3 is TGTGCCAGCACCACCGGGACGGGTGACTACGAGCAGTACTTC. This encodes CASTTGTGDYEQYF.

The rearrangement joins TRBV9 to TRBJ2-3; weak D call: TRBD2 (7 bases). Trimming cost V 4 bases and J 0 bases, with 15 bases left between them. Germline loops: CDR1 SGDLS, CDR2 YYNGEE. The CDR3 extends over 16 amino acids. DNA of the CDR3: TGTGCCAGCAGCCCAAGGGGAGGGGGGAGCACAGATACGCAGTATTTT. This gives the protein CASSPRGGGSTDTQYF.

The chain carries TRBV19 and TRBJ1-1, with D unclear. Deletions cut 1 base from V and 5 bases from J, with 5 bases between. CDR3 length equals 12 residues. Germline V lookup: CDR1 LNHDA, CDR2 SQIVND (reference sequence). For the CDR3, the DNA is TGTGCCAGTAGTATAGGGGCAACTGAAGCTTTCTTT. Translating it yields CASSIGATEAFF.

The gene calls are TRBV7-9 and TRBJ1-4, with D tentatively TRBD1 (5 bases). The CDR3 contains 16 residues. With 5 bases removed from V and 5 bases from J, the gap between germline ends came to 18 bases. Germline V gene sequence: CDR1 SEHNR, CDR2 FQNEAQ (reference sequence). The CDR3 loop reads CASSPLRGRGNEKLFF. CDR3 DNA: TGTGCCAGCAGCCCCCTCCGAGGGCGGGGGAATGAAAAACTGTTTTTT. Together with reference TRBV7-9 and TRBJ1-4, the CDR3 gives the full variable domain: DTGVSQNPRHKITKRGQNVTFRCDPISEHNRLYWYRQTLGQGPEFLTYFQNEAQLEKSRLLSDRFSAERPKGSFSTLEIQRTEQGDSAMYLCASSPLRGRGNEKLFFGSGTQLSVL.

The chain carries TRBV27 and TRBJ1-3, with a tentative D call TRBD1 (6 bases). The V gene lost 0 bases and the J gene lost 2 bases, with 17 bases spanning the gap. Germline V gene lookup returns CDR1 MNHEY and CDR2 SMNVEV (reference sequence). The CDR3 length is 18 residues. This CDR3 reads CASSLSWDNHKAGNTIYF. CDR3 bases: TGTGCCAGCAGTTTATCATGGGACAATCATAAGGCTGGAAACACCATATATTTT.

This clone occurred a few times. The CDR3 DNA reads as TGTGCTACGGGCATGAACACTGAAGCTTTCTTT. It codes for CATGMNTEAFF. V is TRBV6-6 and J is TRBJ1-1; D not certain. Germline loops: CDR1 MNHNY, CDR2 SVGAGI (reference sequence). The CDR3 runs to 11 residues.

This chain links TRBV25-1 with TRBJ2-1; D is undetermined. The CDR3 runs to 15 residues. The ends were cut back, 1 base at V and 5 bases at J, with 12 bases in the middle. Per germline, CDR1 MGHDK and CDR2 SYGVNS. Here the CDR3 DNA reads TGTGCCAGCAGTGAATCTATGAGACCGAACAATGAGCAGTTCTTC. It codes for CASSESMRPNNEQFF.